The clone carrying this T cell receptor (beta chain) occurred many times. The antigen is unknown. RNA transcripts served as the template for amplifying TCR beta CDR3 regions. HTBI primers were the set used in a first-round RT-PCR of the TCR CDR3. TCRdb used MiXCR to reprocess the multiplex PCR reads, holding one entry per CDR3 protein. Of about 360,000 distinct CDR3 sequences listed, less than 15% are singletons. The entry originates in a study of T cells in Graves' hyperthyroidism and ophthalmopathy. Study results and caveats: Most thyroid clonotypes that were expanded above 0.001 also turned up in blood.

Those with hyperthyroidism were 18 to 65 years old, newly diagnosed, and ill for under 2 months. Per the germline V gene, CDR1 is SGHTA and CDR2 is FQGNSA. This CDR3 contains 14 residues. The V end was cut by 1 base, the J end by 4 bases, with 10 bases between. The origin of this receptor is a woman aged 18-35 years with Graves' hyperthyroidism. The V call is TRBV7-2, the J call TRBJ1-2; possibly TRBD1 for D (6 bases). The sample was blood. The CDR3 sequence: CASSLDREGYGYTF. In nucleotides, the CDR3 is TGTGCCAGCAGCTTAGACAGGGAAGGCTATGGCTACACCTTC.